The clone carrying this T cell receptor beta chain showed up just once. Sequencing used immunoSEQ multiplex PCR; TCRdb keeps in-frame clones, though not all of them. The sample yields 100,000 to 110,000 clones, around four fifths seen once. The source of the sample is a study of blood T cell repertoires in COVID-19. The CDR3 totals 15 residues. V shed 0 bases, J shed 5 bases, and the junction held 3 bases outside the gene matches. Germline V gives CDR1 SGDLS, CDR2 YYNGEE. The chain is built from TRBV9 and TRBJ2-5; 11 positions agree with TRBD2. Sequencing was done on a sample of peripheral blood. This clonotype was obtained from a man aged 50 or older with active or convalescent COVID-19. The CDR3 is CASSVVASGGETQYF. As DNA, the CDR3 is TGTGCCAGCAGCGTAGTGGCTAGCGGGGGGGAGACCCAGTACTTC.